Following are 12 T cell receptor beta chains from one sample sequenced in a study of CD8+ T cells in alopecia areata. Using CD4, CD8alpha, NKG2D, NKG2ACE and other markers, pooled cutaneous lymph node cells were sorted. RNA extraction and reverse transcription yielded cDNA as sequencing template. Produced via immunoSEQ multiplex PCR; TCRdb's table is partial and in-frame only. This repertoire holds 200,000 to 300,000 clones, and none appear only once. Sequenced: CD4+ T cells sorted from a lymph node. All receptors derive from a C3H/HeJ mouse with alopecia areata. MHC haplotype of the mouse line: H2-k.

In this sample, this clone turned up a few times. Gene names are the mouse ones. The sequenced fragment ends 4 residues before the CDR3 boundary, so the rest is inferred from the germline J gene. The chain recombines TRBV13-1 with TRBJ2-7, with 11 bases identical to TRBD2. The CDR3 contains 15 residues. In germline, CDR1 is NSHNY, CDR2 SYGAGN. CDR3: CASSDRTGGRYEQYF. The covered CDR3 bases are TGTGCCAGCAGTGATCGGACTGGGGGGCGGTAT.

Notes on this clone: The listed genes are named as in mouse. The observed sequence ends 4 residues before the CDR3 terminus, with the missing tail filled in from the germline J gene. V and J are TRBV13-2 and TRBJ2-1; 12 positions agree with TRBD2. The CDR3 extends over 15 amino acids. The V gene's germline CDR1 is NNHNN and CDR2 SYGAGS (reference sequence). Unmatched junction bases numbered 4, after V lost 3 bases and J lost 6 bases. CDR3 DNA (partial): TGTGCCAGCGGTGCGACTGGGGGGGCGCTTGCT. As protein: CASGATGGALA. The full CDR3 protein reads CASGATGGALAEQFF.

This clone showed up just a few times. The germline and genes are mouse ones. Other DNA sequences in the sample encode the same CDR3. CDR3 protein: CASSIFRDQDTQYF. CDR3 DNA, as far as it was read: TGTGCCAGCAGTATCTTCAGAGACCAAGAC. This chain connects TRBV19 to TRBJ2-5, with D uncertain. The CDR3 extends 4 residues past the end of the read, so its final part is completed from the germline J gene. The length of the CDR3 is 14 residues. The ends were cut back, 2 bases at V and 1 base at J, with 8 bases in the middle. Germline V gives CDR1 FNHDT, CDR2 SITEND (reference sequence). Full variable domain (missing parts from reference TRBV19 and TRBJ2-5): GGIITQTPKFLIGQEGQKLTLKCQQNFNHDTMYWYRQDSGKGLRLIYYSITENDLQKGDLSEGYDASREKKSSFSLTVTSAQKNEMAVFLCASSIFRDQDTQYFGPGTRLLVL.

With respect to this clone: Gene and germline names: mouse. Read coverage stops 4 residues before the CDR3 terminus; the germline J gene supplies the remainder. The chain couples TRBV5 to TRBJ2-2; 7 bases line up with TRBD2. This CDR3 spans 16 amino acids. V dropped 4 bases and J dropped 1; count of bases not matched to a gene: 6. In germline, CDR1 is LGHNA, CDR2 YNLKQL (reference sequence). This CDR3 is CASSPGPGGNTGQLYF. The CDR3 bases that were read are TGTGCCAGCAGCCCCGGGCCTGGGGGAAACACCGGG.

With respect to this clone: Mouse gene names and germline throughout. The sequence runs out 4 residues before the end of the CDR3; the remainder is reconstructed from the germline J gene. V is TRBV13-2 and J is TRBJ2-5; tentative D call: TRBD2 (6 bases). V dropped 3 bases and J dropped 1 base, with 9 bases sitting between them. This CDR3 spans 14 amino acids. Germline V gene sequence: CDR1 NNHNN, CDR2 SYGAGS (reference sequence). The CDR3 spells CASGARGDQDTQYF. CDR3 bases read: TGTGCCAGCGGTGCCCGGGGGGACCAAGAC.

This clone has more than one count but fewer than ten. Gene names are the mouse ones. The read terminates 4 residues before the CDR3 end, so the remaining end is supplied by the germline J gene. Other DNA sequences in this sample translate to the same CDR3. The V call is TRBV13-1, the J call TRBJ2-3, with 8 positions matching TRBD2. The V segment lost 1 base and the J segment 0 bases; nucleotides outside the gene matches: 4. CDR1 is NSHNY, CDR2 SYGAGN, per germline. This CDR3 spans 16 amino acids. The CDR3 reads CASSDSGGSSAETLYF. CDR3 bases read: TGTGCCAGCAGTGATTCTGGGGGGTCTAGTGCAGAA.

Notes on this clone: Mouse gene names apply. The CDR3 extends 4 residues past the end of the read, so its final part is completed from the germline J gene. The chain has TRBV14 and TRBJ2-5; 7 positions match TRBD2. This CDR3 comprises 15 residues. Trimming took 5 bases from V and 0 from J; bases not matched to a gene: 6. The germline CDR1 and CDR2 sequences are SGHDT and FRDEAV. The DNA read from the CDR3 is TGTGCCAGCAGCCGCCTGGGGGTTAACCAAGAC. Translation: CASSRLGVNQD. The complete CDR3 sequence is CASSRLGVNQDTQYF.

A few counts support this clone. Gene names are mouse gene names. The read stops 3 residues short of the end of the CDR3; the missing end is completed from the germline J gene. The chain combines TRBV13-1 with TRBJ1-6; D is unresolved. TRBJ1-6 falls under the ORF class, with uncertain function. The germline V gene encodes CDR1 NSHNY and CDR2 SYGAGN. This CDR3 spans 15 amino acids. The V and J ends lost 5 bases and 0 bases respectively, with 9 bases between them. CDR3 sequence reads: CASRRADSYNSPLYF. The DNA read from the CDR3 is TGTGCCAGCAGGAGAGCAGATTCCTATAATTCGCCC.

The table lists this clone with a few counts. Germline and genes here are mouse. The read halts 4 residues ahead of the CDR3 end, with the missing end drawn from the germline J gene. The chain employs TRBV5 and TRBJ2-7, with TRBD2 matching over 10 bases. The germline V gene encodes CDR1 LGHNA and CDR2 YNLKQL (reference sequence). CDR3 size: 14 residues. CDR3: CASSQAGLGDEQYF. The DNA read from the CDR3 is TGTGCCAGCAGCCAAGCAGGACTGGGGGAT.

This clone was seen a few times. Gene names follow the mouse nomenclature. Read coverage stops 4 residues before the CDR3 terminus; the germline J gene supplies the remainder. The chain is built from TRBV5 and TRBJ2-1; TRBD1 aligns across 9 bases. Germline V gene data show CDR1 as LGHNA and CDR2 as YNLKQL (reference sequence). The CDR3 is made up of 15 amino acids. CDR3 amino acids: CASSQVQGAGAEQFF. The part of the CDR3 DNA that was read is TGTGCCAGCAGCCAAGTACAGGGGGCGGGGGCT.

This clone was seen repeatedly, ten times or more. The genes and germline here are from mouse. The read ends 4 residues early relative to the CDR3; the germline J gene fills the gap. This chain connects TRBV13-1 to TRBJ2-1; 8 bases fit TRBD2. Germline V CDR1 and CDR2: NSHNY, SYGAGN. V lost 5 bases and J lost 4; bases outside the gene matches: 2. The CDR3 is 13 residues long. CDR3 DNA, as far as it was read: TGTGCCAGCAGGCGGGACTGGTATGCT. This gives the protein CASRRDWYA. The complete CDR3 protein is CASRRDWYAEQFF.

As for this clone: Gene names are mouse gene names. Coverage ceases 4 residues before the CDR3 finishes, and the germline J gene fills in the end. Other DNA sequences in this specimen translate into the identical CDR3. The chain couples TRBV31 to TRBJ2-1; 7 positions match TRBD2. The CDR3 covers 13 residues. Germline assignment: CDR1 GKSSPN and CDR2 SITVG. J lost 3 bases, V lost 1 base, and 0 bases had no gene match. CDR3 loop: CAWSPGGYAEQFF. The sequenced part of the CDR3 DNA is TGTGCCTGGAGTCCTGGGGGCTATGCT.